The clone carrying this TCR beta chain was found a few times. Its matching antigen is unknown. Per-sample yields of isolated PBMCs were at least 7 million. The entry originates in a study of blood T cells in healthy people across ages. Study-level findings and limits: TCR beta diversity, measured per million T cells, fell in a roughly linear way with age. Total diversity from one million sequenced T cells was likely underestimated.

A second PCR of roughly 7 to 11 cycles used a sample-barcoded 5' primer and a J-beta primer mix. Per sample, CDR3-containing paired-end reads numbered at least 2.5 million. TCRdb re-called the 5' RACE reads with MiXCR, one entry per CDR3 protein. Here the sample spans over a million distinct CDR3 sequences, 42% being singletons. This clonotype was obtained from a woman between 18 and 30 years old in good health. The sequencing input was blood.

CDR3 DNA sequence: TGTGCCAGCATGGAAGGGATGGGTAGCAATCAGCCCCAGCATTTT. This gives the protein CASMEGMGSNQPQHF. This chain links TRBV27 with TRBJ1-5; unclear D gene. The CDR3 spans 15 residues. CDR1 is MNHEY, CDR2 SMNVEV, per germline (reference sequence). Trimming took 7 bases from V and 0 from J, leaving 13 bases between them.